The clone carrying this T cell receptor beta chain has a handful of counts. Its antigen remains unknown. CDR1 ENHRY and CDR2 SYGVKD come from the germline V gene. The trim removed 6 bases at V and 3 bases at J, leaving 6 bases unmatched. This CDR3 has 14 residues. The sample originates from a study of identical twins. Study-level points and caveats: Twin sharing of out-of-frame TCR alpha was underestimated by models in monozygotic pairs. While abundant cord blood beta clonotypes carried fewer insertions, memory repertoires showed no such pattern. Compared with unrelated sharing, twin-shared out-of-frame alpha sequences had more low-probability sequences.

Unique molecular identifiers were present on cDNA, and template switching added a universal primer site. TCRdb re-analysed the 5' RACE reads in MiXCR, keeping a single row per CDR3 protein. The table shows hundreds of thousands of distinct CDR3 sequences, with more than 13% occurring only once. V usage is TRBV10-3 and J usage is TRBJ2-7, with 9 bases lining up with TRBD1. The sequence was obtained from a woman aged 18 to 35 in good health. The specimen was memory (CD45RO+) T cells sorted from blood. This CDR3 is CAIRGQGSLYEQYF. The DNA of the CDR3 is TGTGCCATCAGGGGACAGGGCAGTCTCTACGAGCAGTACTTC.